The entry below describes one TCR beta chain. The table came from immunoSEQ multiplex PCR; TCRdb's copy has only in-frame clones and leaves some out. The table includes tens of thousands of clones, about 69% detected once. This record belongs to a study of radiotherapy plus CTLA-4 blockade in lung cancer. The CDR3 extends over 16 amino acids. In germline, CDR1 is MGHRA, CDR2 YSYEKL. Trimming left V 3 bases short and J 1 base short, with 13 bases between. Sequenced here: peripheral blood, sampled from a patient treated with radiotherapy plus ipilimumab. This TCR came from a human donor with non-small cell lung cancer that progressed on radiotherapy plus ipilimumab. J is TRBJ2-1 and V is TRBV4-1, with TRBD2 as a possible D gene (5 bases). This CDR3 is CASSQGGRVSYNEQFF. The CDR3 region has the DNA TGCGCCAGCAGCCAGGGTGGGAGAGTTTCCTACAATGAGCAGTTCTTC.